Below, 3 T cell receptor beta chains from the same sample are listed, as sequenced in a study of T-cell reconstitution after alpha-beta-depleted transplantation in children (TCRdb year 2016). Library preparation employed PCR. The instrument given in TCRdb is Illumina HiSeq 2500. Molecular barcoding was employed in the preparation of TCR libraries, with unique molecular identifiers being used to normalize TCRbeta repertoire quantification. In TCRdb, the public reads were trimmed at Q25 with fastp and aligned with MiXCR, with productive beta chains retained. A single entry per CDR3 protein holds the most common genes and DNA from its merged rows. The sample yields 600,000 to 700,000 distinct CDR3 sequences; around 14% were counted once. Together, the top ten hold 0.79% of the sample. Sample treatment or condition, as interpreted from the label and publication: allogeneic hematopoietic cell transplantation with graft depleted of TCRalphabeta T cells and CD19 B cells.

This specimen consisted of PBMCs, obtained before TCRalphabeta/CD19-depleted stem cell transplant. Source of these receptors: a girl aged 2-10 years with congenital amegakaryocytic thrombocytopenia, due to receive a stem cell transplant.

The sample holds many counts of this clonotype. The chain carries TRBV5-1 and TRBJ2-1, with 10 bases fitting TRBD2. The CDR3 is 16 amino acids. The V segment lost 0 bases and the J segment 4 bases; nucleotides outside the gene matches: 4. Germline V gene lookup returns CDR1 SGHRS and CDR2 YFSETQ. The CDR3 nucleotides are TGCGCCAGCAGCTTGGCCGATAGCGGGAGGTACAATGAGCAGTTCTTC. It translates to CASSLADSGRYNEQFF.

The sample holds many counts of this clonotype. This chain joins TRBV6-2 or TRBV6-3 and TRBJ2-3, with 8 nucleotides matching TRBD2. This CDR3 is 21 amino acids long. V was clipped by 7 bases and J by 7 bases; unmatched bases: 31. In germline, CDR1 is MNHEY, CDR2 SVGEGT. The DNA for the CDR3 is TGTGCCAGCATCCTAGCGGGCTCAGGGAATACCCTAGCGATGCGTTTAAATACGCAGTATTTT. Translating gives CASILAGSGNTLAMRLNTQYF.

The chain has TRBV20-1 and TRBJ2-1; weak D call: TRBD2 (6 bases). V shed 0 bases and J shed 0 bases, with 15 bases lying between them. Germline V gives CDR1 DFQATT, CDR2 SNEGSKA (reference sequence). There are 17 residues in the CDR3. CDR3 residues: CSARETLALSSYNEQFF. The CDR3 nucleotides read TGCAGTGCTAGAGAGACCCTAGCGTTAAGCTCCTACAATGAGCAGTTCTTC.